These 32 T cell receptor beta chains came from one sample sequenced in a study of beta chain features in type 1 diabetes. Which antigens these TCRs recognize remains unknown. Findings and caveats of the study: Moderately but significantly shorter TCRB CDR3s were found in Type 1 diabetes patients in all four CD4+ subsets.

The study reverse transcribed the entire isolated RNA, so it sequenced expressed TCRB transcripts. Only in-frame clones appear in the TCRdb table, and some are missing; sequencing was by immunoSEQ multiplex PCR. Among roughly 400,000 clones listed, over 9% were seen once. Sequences were obtained from central memory CD4+ T cells from blood. These receptor sequences come from a man aged 30 to 45 with type 1 diabetes.

The chain recombines TRBV5-1 with TRBJ1-5, with a weak D call TRBD1 (6 bases). V lost 0 bases, J lost 9 bases, and 13 bases lay in between. This CDR3 is 14 amino acids long. Per the germline V gene, CDR1 is SGHRS and CDR2 is YFSETQ. CDR3 protein: CASSLEGGERPQHF. CDR3 sequence (DNA): TGCGCCAGCAGCTTGGAGGGGGGCGAGAGGCCCCAGCATTTT. The variable domain in full, with the rest retrieved from reference TRBV5-1 and TRBJ1-5, is KAGVTQTPRYLIKTRGQQVTLSCSPISGHRSVSWYQQTPGQGLQFLFEYFSETQRNKGNFPGRFSGRQFSNSRSEMNVSTLELGDSALYLCASSLEGGERPQHFGDGTRLSIL.

This clone was found a few times. The chain is built from TRBV28 and TRBJ2-1; D uncertain. V dropped 6 bases and J dropped 9 bases, with 15 bases sitting between them. Germline CDR1 is MDHEN and CDR2 is SYDVKM. This CDR3 spans 13 amino acids. The CDR3, as DNA: TGTGCCAGCAGCCCCGGCCCGGGCCGTGAGCAGTTCTTC. This encodes CASSPGPGREQFF.

This rearrangement joins TRBV5-1 to TRBJ1-4; weak D call: TRBD1 (6 bases). CDR1 is SGHRS and CDR2 is YFSETQ in the germline V gene. The CDR3 runs 15 residues. Trimming pared 4 bases from V and 4 bases from J, leaving 14 bases between. CDR3 amino acids: CASSLPRGGNEKLFF. Here the CDR3 DNA reads TGCGCCAGCAGCCTCCCACGAGGGGGTAATGAAAAACTGTTTTTT.

This clone was picked up a small number of times. The chain is built from TRBV7-2 and TRBJ2-1; 7 bases align to TRBD2. Germline V gives CDR1 SGHTA, CDR2 FQGNSA. Trimming removed 1 base from V and 12 bases from J; junction bases left unmatched: 9. This CDR3 is built from 14 residues. CDR3 loop: CASSLDSSSGLQFF. Written as DNA, the CDR3 is TGTGCCAGCAGCTTAGATAGTAGTAGCGGGCTGCAGTTCTTC.

This clone showed up many times. One junction end disagrees with the germline gene, perhaps due to a read error. J is TRBJ2-3 and V is TRBV7-9; no reliable D call. Germline V gene sequence: CDR1 SEHNR, CDR2 FQNEAQ (reference sequence). The CDR3 length is 14 residues. CDR3 DNA sequence: TGTGCCAGCCGCTTAAGGGTTAGCACAGATACGCAGTATTTT. Its translation: CASRLRVSTDTQYF.

This clone has more than one count but fewer than ten. This chain connects TRBV6-6 to TRBJ1-5; a possible D gene is TRBD1 (5 bases). Germline V gives CDR1 MNHNY, CDR2 SVGAGI (reference sequence). The CDR3 is 13 residues long. Trimming removed 6 bases from V and 5 bases from J, with 11 bases in between. The CDR3 DNA follows: TGTGCCAGCAGGGTGACAGCCTATCAGCCCCAGCATTTT. It specifies CASRVTAYQPQHF.

The chain uses TRBV28 and TRBJ2-7, with D perhaps TRBD1 (6 bases). V lost 3 bases and J 4 bases, leaving 13 bases between the germline ends. The V gene's germline CDR1 is MDHEN and CDR2 SYDVKM. This CDR3 is built from 14 residues. DNA for the CDR3: TGTGCCAGCAGTTTGCATGGACAGTTTTACGAGCAGTACTTC. Translation gives CASSLHGQFYEQYF.

Only a few counts were recorded for this clone. A single base separates this from a much larger clone, so it may be a read error. Other DNA sequences from this sample encode an identical CDR3 as well. The genes are TRBV4-2 and TRBJ1-4; D perhaps matches TRBD1 (5 bases). Germline assignment: CDR1 LGHNA and CDR2 YNFKEQ. The CDR3 extends over 13 amino acids. V was shortened by 5 bases and J by 8 bases, with 12 bases between the two germline ends. The CDR3 region is CASSLQGGEKLFF. In DNA form, the CDR3 reads TGTGCCAGCAGCTTGCAGGGAGGAGAAAAACTGTTTTTT.

J is TRBJ2-7 and V is TRBV7-3; 10 nucleotides align to TRBD2. Trimming cost V 5 bases and J 4 bases; bases outside gene matches: 5. The CDR3 extends over 14 amino acids. CDR1 and CDR2 (germline): SGHTA, FQGTGA. DNA for the CDR3: TGTGCCAGCAGCCCAGCGGGAGGGCCTTACGAGCAGTACTTC. It translates to CASSPAGGPYEQYF.

The chain recombines TRBV18 with TRBJ2-5; perhaps TRBD1 as D (6 bases). The end of the DNA fits TRBJ2-7 better, so the J call may be wrong. Germline V lookup: CDR1 KGHSH, CDR2 LQKENI. The CDR3 has 13 amino acids. CDR3 residues: CASSPAGDYEQYF. CDR3 DNA sequence: TGTGCCAGCTCACCGGCAGGGGACTACGAGCAGTACTTC.

This clone turned up a few times. The same CDR3 also results from other DNA sequences found in this sample. CDR3 nucleotide sequence: TGTGCCAGCAGTCCCTCAGGGGCAACGATGAACACTGAAGCTTTCTTT. Protein product: CASSPSGATMNTEAFF. V is TRBV28 and J is TRBJ1-1; possible D gene TRBD1, 6 bases. V was trimmed by 5 bases and J by 0 bases, leaving 16 bases between them. This CDR3 contains 16 residues. Germline V CDR1 and CDR2: MDHEN, SYDVKM.

The V call is TRBV6-1, the J call TRBJ2-7; D gene unclear. Germline loops: CDR1 MNHNS, CDR2 SASEGT. This CDR3 is built from 12 residues. The germline V and J ends were trimmed by 3 bases and 4 bases, with 7 bases remaining between them. CDR3 region: CASSDVRYEQYF. CDR3 DNA: TGTGCCAGCAGTGACGTCCGGTACGAGCAGTACTTC.

This clone was found a few times. The CDR3 sequence: CASSSSGTDSNEQYF. In nucleotides, the CDR3 is TGTGCCAGCAGTTCATCTGGGACAGACTCAAACGAGCAGTACTTC. This sequence joins TRBV28 and TRBJ2-7, with 7 bases aligning to TRBD1. The V gene end was trimmed by 4 bases and the J gene end by 5 bases; junction bases not matched to a gene: 11. Germline V gene sequence: CDR1 MDHEN, CDR2 SYDVKM. CDR3 length: 15 residues.

For this clone: Given a far larger clone just one base away, this is likely a sequencing read error. The chain couples TRBV7-8 to TRBJ2-3; 8 bases fit TRBD2. CDR1 SGHVS and CDR2 FQNEAQ come from the germline V gene. V shed 5 bases and J 0 bases; nucleotides not matched to a gene: 10. The CDR3 consists of 17 residues. CDR3 sequence reads: CASSQDFSGGSTDTQYF. The CDR3 DNA reads TGTGCCAGCAGCCAAGATTTTTCGGGGGGGAGCACAGATACGCAGTATTTT. The full variable domain, its missing parts supplied by reference TRBV7-8 and TRBJ2-3, is GAGVSQSPRYKVAKRGQDVALRCDPISGHVSLFWYQQALGQGPEFLTYFQNEAQLDKSGLPSDRFFAERPEGSVSTLKIQRTQQEDSAVYLCASSQDFSGGSTDTQYFGPGTRLTVL.

This chain uses TRBV6-6 with TRBJ2-5; no clear D. The last part of the DNA fits TRBJ2-7 better; the J call may be wrong. The CDR3 loop spans 11 amino acids. Germline assignment: CDR1 MNHNY and CDR2 SVGAGI (reference sequence). DNA for the CDR3: TGTGCCAGCAGTTACCGAAACGAGCAGTACTTC. Protein: CASSYRNEQYF.

This chain connects TRBV19 to TRBJ2-1; D gene uncertain. The germline V gene encodes CDR1 LNHDA and CDR2 SQIVND (reference sequence). CDR3 length equals 11 residues. V was shortened by 5 bases and J by 6 bases, with 5 bases between the two germline ends. The CDR3 reads CASSQSNEQFF. CDR3 coding DNA: TGTGCCAGTAGTCAGAGCAATGAGCAGTTCTTC. Full variable domain (rest looked up from reference TRBV19 and TRBJ2-1): DGGITQSPKYLFRKEGQNVTLSCEQNLNHDAMYWYRQDPGQGLRLIYYSQIVNDFQKGDIAEGYSVSREKKESFPLTVTSAQKNPTAFYLCASSQSNEQFFGPGTRLTVL.

The genes are TRBV28 and TRBJ1-5, with 7 positions matching TRBD1. This CDR3 has 16 amino acids. In germline, CDR1 is MDHEN, CDR2 SYDVKM. V dropped 6 bases and J dropped 9; count of bases not matched to a gene: 17. Here the CDR3 DNA reads TGTGCCAGCAGCCGCTTGGGACAGACTATCGGGAGGCCCCAGCATTTT. Protein product: CASSRLGQTIGRPQHF.

This clone was seen more than once but under ten times. J is TRBJ2-5 and V is TRBV9; TRBD2 agrees at 11 bases. CDR1 is SGDLS, CDR2 YYNGEE, per germline. The CDR3 loop spans 17 amino acids. V shed 3 bases, J shed 5 bases, and the junction held 12 bases outside the gene matches. CDR3 loop: CASSGNSGRALGETQYF. The CDR3 DNA reads as TGTGCCAGCAGCGGGAATAGCGGGAGGGCCTTGGGGGAGACCCAGTACTTC.

This clone was seen more than once but under ten times. The rearrangement joins TRBV6-1 to TRBJ1-5, with TRBD1 as a possible D gene (6 bases). The CDR3 sequence is 13 residues long. CDR1 is MNHNS, CDR2 SASEGT, per germline. The V end was cut by 6 bases, the J end by 1 base, with 7 bases between. For the CDR3, the DNA is TGTGCCAGCAGGGACAGCAGCAATCAGCCCCAGCATTTT. Translation: CASRDSSNQPQHF.

This clone was counted between two and nine times. V is TRBV6-5 and J is TRBJ2-6, with D perhaps matching TRBD2 (5 bases). CDR1 and CDR2 from the germline V gene are MNHEY and SVGAGI. This CDR3 region has 15 residues. V lost 7 bases, J lost 0 bases, and 10 bases lay in between. Here the CDR3 reads CASTERGSGANVLTF. CDR3 coding DNA: TGTGCCAGCACCGAACGGGGCTCTGGGGCCAACGTCCTGACTTTC.

This clone was counted a few times. The chain has TRBV7-3 and TRBJ2-7; 9 nucleotides agree with TRBD2. The CDR3 sequence is 15 residues long. Germline values: CDR1 SGHTA, CDR2 FQGTGA. V shed 2 bases and J 6 bases; nucleotides not matched to a gene: 8. CDR3 bases: TGTGCCAGCAGCTTAGGAGCGGGAGGCGTTTCCGAGCAGTACTTC. It codes for CASSLGAGGVSEQYF.

This chain joins TRBV7-6 and TRBJ2-7; D perhaps matches TRBD1 (6 bases). Trimming took off 5 bases at V and 1 base at J, with 12 bases between the two ends. CDR3 size: 14 residues. Germline V gene lookup returns CDR1 SGHVS and CDR2 FNYEAQ. CDR3 loop: CASSVGQLSYEQYF. In DNA form, the CDR3 reads TGTGCCAGCAGCGTAGGACAGCTTTCCTACGAGCAGTACTTC.

This clone showed up just a few times. The chain combines TRBV6-1 with TRBJ2-3, with D perhaps matching TRBD2 (6 bases). Germline loops: CDR1 MNHNS, CDR2 SASEGT. The V end was cut by 4 bases, the J end by 2 bases, with 13 bases between. The CDR3 extends over 15 amino acids. CDR3 in amino acids: CASSGRGKDTDTQYF. The CDR3 DNA is TGTGCCAGCAGTGGCCGGGGGAAGGACACAGATACGCAGTATTTT.

The sample holds a few counts of this clone. It is likely a read error: a sequence one base away is far more abundant. The chain employs TRBV4-2 and TRBJ2-2, with TRBD2 identical over 7 bases. The germline V gene has CDR1 LGHNA and CDR2 YNFKEQ. The junction had 8 bases not matched to a gene; V was cut back by 2 bases and J by 8 bases. The CDR3 spans 15 residues. CDR3 protein: CASSQSGTTWGELFF. The CDR3 DNA sequence: TGTGCCAGCAGCCAATCCGGGACTACCTGGGGGGAGCTGTTTTTT.

The chain couples TRBV28 to TRBJ2-2, with D unclear. Trimming stripped 6 bases from V and 5 bases from J, with 7 bases between. The CDR3 sequence is 12 residues long. Germline CDR1 reads MDHEN; CDR2 reads SYDVKM. This CDR3 is CASSLRTGELFF. The CDR3 region has the DNA TGTGCCAGCAGCCTTCGAACCGGGGAGCTGTTTTTT.

The chain is built from TRBV7-2 and TRBJ1-5; the D gene is possibly TRBD1 (5 bases). Deletions cut 1 base from V and 3 bases from J, with 10 bases between. In germline, CDR1 is SGHTA, CDR2 FQGNSA. The CDR3 contains 15 residues. This chain's CDR3 is CASSLGPGFNQPQHF. The CDR3 DNA reads TGTGCCAGCAGCTTAGGTCCAGGGTTCAATCAGCCCCAGCATTTT.

This clone was seen a handful of times. The genes are TRBV28 and TRBJ1-1; D is uncertain. V was cut by 2 bases and J by 1 base, with 11 bases left in between. CDR3 size: 15 residues. CDR1 is MDHEN, CDR2 SYDVKM, per germline. The CDR3 coding sequence is TGTGCCAGCAGTTTACGGGGAACGGGGAACACTGAAGCTTTCTTT. This encodes CASSLRGTGNTEAFF.

V usage is TRBV7-2 and J usage is TRBJ1-1; maybe TRBD1 (5 bases). CDR1 SGHTA and CDR2 FQGNSA come from the germline V gene. CDR3 size: 13 residues. The germline V and J ends were trimmed by 5 bases and 1 base, with 8 bases remaining between them. The CDR3 sequence: CASSPQENTEAFF. In DNA form, the CDR3 reads TGTGCCAGCAGCCCACAGGAGAACACTGAAGCTTTCTTT.

In its sample, this clone was seen many times. The chain couples TRBV29-1 to TRBJ2-7; D gene uncertain. Trimming took 7 bases from V and 3 from J, leaving 10 bases between them. CDR3 length: 11 residues. Germline V CDR1 and CDR2: SQVTM, ANQGSEA. The DNA for the CDR3 is TGCAGCGCCTACATTAACTACGAGCAGTACTTC. It yields the protein CSAYINYEQYF.

V and J are TRBV6-5 and TRBJ2-5; D unresolved. Germline V lookup: CDR1 MNHEY, CDR2 SVGAGI. The CDR3 has 13 amino acids. The V and J ends lost 6 bases and 0 bases respectively, with 8 bases between them. The CDR3 DNA follows: TGTGCCAGCAGACTATCGTACCAAGAGACCCAGTACTTC. Amino acids: CASRLSYQETQYF.

This clone has only a few counts. The chain recombines TRBV5-4 with TRBJ2-7, with 7 bases matching TRBD2. From germline, CDR1 is SGHNT and CDR2 YYREEE (reference sequence). V lost 4 bases and J lost 6; bases outside the gene matches: 13. The CDR3 sequence is 15 residues long. The CDR3 loop reads CASSIEWGGQGEQYF. The CDR3 DNA reads as TGTGCCAGCAGCATCGAGTGGGGAGGGCAAGGCGAGCAGTACTTC.

This rearrangement joins TRBV9 to TRBJ1-4; 7 bases map to TRBD1. Germline loops: CDR1 SGDLS, CDR2 YYNGEE. With 0 bases clipped from V and 3 bases from J, the junction kept 2 bases outside the gene matches. The CDR3 contains 15 residues. The CDR3 nucleotides are TGTGCCAGCAGCGTAGAGGGGGCAGCTAATGAAAAACTGTTTTTT. This sequence encodes CASSVEGAANEKLFF.